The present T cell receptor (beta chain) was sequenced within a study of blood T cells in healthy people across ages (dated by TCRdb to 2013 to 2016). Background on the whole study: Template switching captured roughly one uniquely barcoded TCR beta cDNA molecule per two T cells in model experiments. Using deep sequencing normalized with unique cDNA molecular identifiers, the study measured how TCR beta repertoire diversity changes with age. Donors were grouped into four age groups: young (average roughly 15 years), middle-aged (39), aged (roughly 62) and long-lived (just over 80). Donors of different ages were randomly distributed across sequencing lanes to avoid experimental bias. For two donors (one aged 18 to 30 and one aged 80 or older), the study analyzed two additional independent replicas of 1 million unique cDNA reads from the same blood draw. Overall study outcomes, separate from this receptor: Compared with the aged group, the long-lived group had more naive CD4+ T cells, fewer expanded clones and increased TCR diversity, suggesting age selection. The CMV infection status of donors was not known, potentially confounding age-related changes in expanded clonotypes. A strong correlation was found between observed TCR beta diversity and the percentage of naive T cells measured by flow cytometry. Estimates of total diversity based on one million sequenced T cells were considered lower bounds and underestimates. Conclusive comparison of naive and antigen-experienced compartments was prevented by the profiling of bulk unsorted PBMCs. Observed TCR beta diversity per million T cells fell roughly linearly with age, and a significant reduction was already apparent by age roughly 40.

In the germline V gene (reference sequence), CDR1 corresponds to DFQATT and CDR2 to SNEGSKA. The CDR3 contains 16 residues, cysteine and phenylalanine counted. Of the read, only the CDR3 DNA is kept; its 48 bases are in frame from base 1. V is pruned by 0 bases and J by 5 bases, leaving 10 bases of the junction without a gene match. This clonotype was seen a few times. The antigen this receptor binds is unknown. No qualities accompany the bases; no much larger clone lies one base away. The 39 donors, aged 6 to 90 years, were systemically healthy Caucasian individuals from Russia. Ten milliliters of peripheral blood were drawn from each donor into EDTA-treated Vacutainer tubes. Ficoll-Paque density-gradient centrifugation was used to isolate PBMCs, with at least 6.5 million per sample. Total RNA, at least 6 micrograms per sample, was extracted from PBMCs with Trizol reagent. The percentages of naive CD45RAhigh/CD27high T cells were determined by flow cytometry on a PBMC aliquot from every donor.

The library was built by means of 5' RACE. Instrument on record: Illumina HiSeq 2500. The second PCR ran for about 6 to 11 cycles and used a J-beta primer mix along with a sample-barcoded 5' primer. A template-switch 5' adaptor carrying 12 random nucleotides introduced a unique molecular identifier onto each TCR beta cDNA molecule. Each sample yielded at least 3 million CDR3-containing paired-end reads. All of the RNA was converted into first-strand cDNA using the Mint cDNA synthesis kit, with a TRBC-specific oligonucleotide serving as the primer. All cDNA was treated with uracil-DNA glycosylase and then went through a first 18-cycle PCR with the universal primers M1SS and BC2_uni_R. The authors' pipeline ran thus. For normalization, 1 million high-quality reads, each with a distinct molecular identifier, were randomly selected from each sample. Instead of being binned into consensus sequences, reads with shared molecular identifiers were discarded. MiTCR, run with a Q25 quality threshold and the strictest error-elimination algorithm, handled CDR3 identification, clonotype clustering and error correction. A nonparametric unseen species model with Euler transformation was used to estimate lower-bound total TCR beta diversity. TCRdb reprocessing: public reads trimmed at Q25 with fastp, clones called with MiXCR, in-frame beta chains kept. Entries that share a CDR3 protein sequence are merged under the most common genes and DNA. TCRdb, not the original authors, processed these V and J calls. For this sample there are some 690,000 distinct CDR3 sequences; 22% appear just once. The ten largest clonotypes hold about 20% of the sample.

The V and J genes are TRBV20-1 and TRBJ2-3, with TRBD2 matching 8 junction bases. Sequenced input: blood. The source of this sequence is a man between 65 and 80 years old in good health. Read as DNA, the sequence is TGCAGTGCTAGAGATGGGGCGGGAGGCCGGGGAGATACGCAGTATTTT. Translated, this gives CSARDGAGGRGDTQYF.